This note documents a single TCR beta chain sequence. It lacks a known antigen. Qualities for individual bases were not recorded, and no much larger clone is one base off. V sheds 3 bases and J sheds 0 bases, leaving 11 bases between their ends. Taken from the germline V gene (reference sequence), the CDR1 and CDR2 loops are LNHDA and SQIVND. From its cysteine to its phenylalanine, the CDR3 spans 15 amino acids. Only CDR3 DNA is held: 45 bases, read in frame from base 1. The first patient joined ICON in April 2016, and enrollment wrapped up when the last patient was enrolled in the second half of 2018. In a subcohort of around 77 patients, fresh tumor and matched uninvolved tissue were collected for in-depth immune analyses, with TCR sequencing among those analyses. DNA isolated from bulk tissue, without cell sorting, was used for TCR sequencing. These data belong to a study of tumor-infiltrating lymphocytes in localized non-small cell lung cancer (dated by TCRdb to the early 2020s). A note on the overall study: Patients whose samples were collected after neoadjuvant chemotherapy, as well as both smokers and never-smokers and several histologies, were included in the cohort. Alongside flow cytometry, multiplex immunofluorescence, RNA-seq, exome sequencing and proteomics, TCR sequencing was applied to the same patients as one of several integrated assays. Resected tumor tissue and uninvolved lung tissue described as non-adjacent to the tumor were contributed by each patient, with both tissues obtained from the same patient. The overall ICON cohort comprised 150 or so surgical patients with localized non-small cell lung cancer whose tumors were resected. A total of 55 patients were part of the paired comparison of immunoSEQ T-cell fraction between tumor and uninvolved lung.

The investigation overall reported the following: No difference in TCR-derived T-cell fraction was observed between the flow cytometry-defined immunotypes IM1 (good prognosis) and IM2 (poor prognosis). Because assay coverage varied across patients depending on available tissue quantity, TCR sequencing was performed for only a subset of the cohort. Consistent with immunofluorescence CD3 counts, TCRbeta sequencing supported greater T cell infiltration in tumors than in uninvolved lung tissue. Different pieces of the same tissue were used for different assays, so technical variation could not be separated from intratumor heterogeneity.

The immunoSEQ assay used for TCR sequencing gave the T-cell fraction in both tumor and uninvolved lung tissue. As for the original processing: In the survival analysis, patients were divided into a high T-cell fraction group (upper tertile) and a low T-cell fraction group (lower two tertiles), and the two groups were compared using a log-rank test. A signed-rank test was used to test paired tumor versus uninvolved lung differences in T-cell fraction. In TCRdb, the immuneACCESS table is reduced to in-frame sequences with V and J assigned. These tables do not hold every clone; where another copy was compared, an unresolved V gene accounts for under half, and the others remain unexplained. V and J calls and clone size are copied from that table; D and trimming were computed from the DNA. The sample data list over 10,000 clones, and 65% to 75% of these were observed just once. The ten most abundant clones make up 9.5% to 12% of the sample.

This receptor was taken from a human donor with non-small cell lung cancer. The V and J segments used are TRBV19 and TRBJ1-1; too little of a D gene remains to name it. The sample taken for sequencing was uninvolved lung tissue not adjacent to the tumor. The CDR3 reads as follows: CASSMLEGMNTEAFF. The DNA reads TGTGCCAGTAGTATGTTGGAGGGAATGAACACTGAAGCTTTCTTT. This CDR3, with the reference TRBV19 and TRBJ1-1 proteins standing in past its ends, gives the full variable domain DGGITQSPKYLFRKEGQNVTLSCEQNLNHDAMYWYRQDPGQGLRLIYYSQIVNDFQKGDIAEGYSVSREKKESFPLTVTSAQKNPTAFYLCASSMLEGMNTEAFFGQGTRLTVV.